These 17 T cell receptor beta chains were sequenced from one sample in a study of cytomegalovirus exposure and HLA in healthy donors. Clones were read by immunoSEQ multiplex PCR, and TCRdb kept only the in-frame ones, dropping some. The top ten clones hold approximately 4% of a sample with some 110,000 clones, roughly 86% of them seen once. Sequencing input: PBMCs. These receptors were taken from a woman aged 18-35 years in good health and CMV-seropositive.

The rearrangement uses TRBV9 and TRBJ1-4; D is unclear. The CDR3 spans 15 residues. Germline V gene sequence: CDR1 SGDLS, CDR2 YYNGEE. The V gene lost 4 bases and the J gene lost 5 bases, with 15 bases spanning the gap. The CDR3 DNA sequence: TGTGCCAGCAGCTCACAGCAGTCCGCGAATGAAAAACTGTTTTTT. Protein: CASSSQQSANEKLFF.

This sequence joins TRBV2 and TRBJ2-6; D may be TRBD2 (6 bases). V lost 4 bases and J 4 bases, leaving 14 bases between the germline ends. Germline lookup yields CDR1 SNHLY and CDR2 FYNNEI. This CDR3 is 16 amino acids long. CDR3 bases: TGTGCCAGCAGTGTAGAGGGCGGGGCCGGGGCCAACGTCCTGACTTTC. The encoded protein is CASSVEGGAGANVLTF.

This chain joins TRBV18 and TRBJ1-4; 7 bases agree with TRBD1. The germline CDR1 and CDR2 sequences are KGHSH and LQKENI. This CDR3 spans 15 amino acids. With V trimmed by 4 bases and J by 1 base, 3 bases remained unmatched. CDR3 DNA sequence: TGTGCCAGCTCACTCCAGGGGGGAACTAATGAAAAACTGTTTTTT. As protein: CASSLQGGTNEKLFF.

J is TRBJ2-7 and V is TRBV19; TRBD2 might be the D (6 bases). This CDR3 spans 15 amino acids. Germline V gives CDR1 LNHDA, CDR2 SQIVND (reference sequence). Trimming shortened V by 0 bases and J by 2 bases, and 11 bases separated the two germline ends. The CDR3 here is CASSIDGTGAYEQYF. Here the CDR3 DNA reads TGTGCCAGTAGTATAGATGGGACGGGAGCCTACGAGCAGTACTTC.

The chain carries TRBV7-8 and TRBJ2-4, with TRBD1 matching over 7 bases. Germline lookup yields CDR1 SGHVS and CDR2 FQNEAQ. This CDR3 comprises 16 residues. The junction had 5 bases not matched to a gene; V was cut back by 2 bases and J by 1 base. The CDR3 nucleotides read TGTGCCAGCAGCTTATCGACAGGGTGGGCCAAAAACATTCAGTACTTC. It is translated as CASSLSTGWAKNIQYF.

This rearrangement joins TRBV4-1 to TRBJ2-7, with a weak D call TRBD1 (5 bases). Trimming pared 4 bases from V and 4 bases from J, leaving 23 bases between. The CDR3 is 17 residues long. Germline CDR1 is MGHRA and CDR2 is YSYEKL. The DNA for the CDR3 is TGCGCCAGCAGCCTGGACGTGGGGCTACCTATTACTTACGAGCAGTACTTC. It is translated as CASSLDVGLPITYEQYF.

The chain employs TRBV5-1 and TRBJ2-1, with 7 positions matching TRBD2. The length of the CDR3 is 15 residues. Germline V gene sequence: CDR1 SGHRS, CDR2 YFSETQ. Losses at the gene ends were 0 bases for V and 5 bases for J; bases not matched to a gene: 5. CDR3 in amino acids: CASSLAQAGNNEQFF. The CDR3 nucleotides are TGCGCCAGCAGCTTGGCCCAAGCGGGAAACAATGAGCAGTTCTTC.

This clone is a singleton in its sample. Other DNA sequences in this specimen translate into the identical CDR3. The CDR3 nucleotides are TGTGCCAGCAGACCCGGACAAACCTACGAGCAGTACTTC. Translation gives CASRPGQTYEQYF. This rearrangement joins TRBV28 to TRBJ2-7; perhaps TRBD1 as D (5 bases). This CDR3 is 13 amino acids long. From germline, CDR1 is MDHEN and CDR2 SYDVKM. With 6 bases removed from V and 2 bases from J, the gap between germline ends came to 11 bases.

This clone was seen only once. The chain links TRBV7-9 to TRBJ2-5, with 13 positions matching TRBD2. J lost 4 bases, V lost 4 bases, and 12 bases had no gene match. Germline CDR1 reads SEHNR; CDR2 reads FQNEAQ (reference sequence). CDR3 size: 18 residues. The CDR3 DNA follows: TGTGCCAGCAGCTCTACACGGACTAGCGGGAGAAAAGGAGAGACCCAGTACTTC. Translating gives CASSSTRTSGRKGETQYF.

The chain couples TRBV7-2 to TRBJ2-5; the match to TRBD2 covers 7 bases. After removal of 8 bases from V and 4 bases from J, the junction contained 10 bases not matched to a gene. The CDR3 length is 14 residues. CDR1 and CDR2 (germline): SGHTA, FQGNSA. CDR3 residues: CASFDLGGSETQYF. The CDR3 nucleotides are TGTGCCAGCTTCGACCTGGGGGGGTCAGAGACCCAGTACTTC. The full variable domain, in which reference TRBV7-2 and TRBJ2-5 provide the parts outside the CDR3, is GAGVSQSPSNKVTEKGKDVELRCDPISGHTALYWYRQSLGQGLEFLIYFQGNSAPDKSGLPSDRFSAERTGGSVSTLTIQRTQQEDSAVYLCASFDLGGSETQYFGPGTRLLVL.

This chain links TRBV6-4 with TRBJ1-5; D is ambiguous. This CDR3 has 18 residues. V was cut by 0 bases and J by 0 bases, with 15 bases left in between. Germline V lookup: CDR1 MRHNA, CDR2 SNTAGT. The CDR3 nucleotides are TGTGCCAGCAGTGACTCGAGGGCAATTAAAGATAGCAATCAGCCCCAGCATTTT. Translating gives CASSDSRAIKDSNQPQHF.

This chain joins TRBV29-1 and TRBJ1-2, with D perhaps matching TRBD1 (6 bases). With 6 bases removed from V and 8 bases from J, the gap between germline ends came to 16 bases. Germline loops: CDR1 SQVTM, CDR2 ANQGSEA. CDR3 length equals 12 residues. The CDR3 DNA follows: TGCAGCGTATGGGCAGGGGCCACGGGCTACACCTTC. This translates into CSVWAGATGYTF.

The rearrangement joins TRBV2 to TRBJ2-3; D may be TRBD1 (5 bases). The CDR3 has 13 amino acids. CDR1 and CDR2 from the germline V gene are SNHLY and FYNNEI. Trimming cost V 7 bases and J 5 bases, with 13 bases left between them. This CDR3 is CASTWGAGDTQYF. CDR3 in DNA: TGTGCCAGCACGTGGGGCGCAGGAGATACGCAGTATTTT.

The chain uses TRBV5-1 and TRBJ2-3; weak D call: TRBD2 (6 bases). The V and J ends lost 4 bases and 8 bases respectively, with 14 bases between them. The germline gives CDR1 SGHRS, CDR2 YFSETQ. The CDR3 extends over 13 amino acids. CDR3 DNA: TGCGCCAGCAGCGGAAACCAGGGAGGTACGCAGTATTTT. It codes for CASSGNQGGTQYF.

This chain joins TRBV6-1 and TRBJ2-1, with 12 bases identical to TRBD2. Germline assignment: CDR1 MNHNS and CDR2 SASEGT. V was clipped by 3 bases and J by 6 bases; unmatched bases: 3. The CDR3 runs 15 residues. The CDR3 nucleotides read TGTGCCAGCAGTGATACTAGCGGGAGGTTCAATGAGCAGTTCTTC. This sequence encodes CASSDTSGRFNEQFF.

This CDR3 is CASRPGVGNEQFF. The CDR3, as DNA: TGTGCCAGCAGACCAGGGGTAGGCAATGAGCAGTTCTTC. The chain recombines TRBV11-3 with TRBJ2-1; D is perhaps TRBD1 (6 bases). V dropped 6 bases and J dropped 6 bases, with 12 bases sitting between them. This CDR3 is built from 13 residues. Germline CDR1 reads SGHNT; CDR2 reads YENEEA.

The count of this clone is one. The gene calls are TRBV5-8 and TRBJ2-1; 12 bases are shared with TRBD2. V lost 2 bases, J lost 9 bases, and 3 bases stayed unmatched. The CDR3 sequence is 14 residues long. CDR1 and CDR2 (germline): SGHTS, YDEGEE. The CDR3 region has the DNA TGTGCCAGCAGCTTTCGACTAGCGGGAGTTGAGCAGTTCTTC. Its protein product is CASSFRLAGVEQFF. The full variable domain, with the rest looked up from reference TRBV5-8 and TRBJ2-1, is EAGVTQSPTHLIKTRGQQATLRCSPISGHTSVYWYQQALGLGLQFLLWYDEGEERNRGNFPPRFSGRQFPNYSSELNVNALELEDSALYLCASSFRLAGVEQFFGPGTRLTVL.